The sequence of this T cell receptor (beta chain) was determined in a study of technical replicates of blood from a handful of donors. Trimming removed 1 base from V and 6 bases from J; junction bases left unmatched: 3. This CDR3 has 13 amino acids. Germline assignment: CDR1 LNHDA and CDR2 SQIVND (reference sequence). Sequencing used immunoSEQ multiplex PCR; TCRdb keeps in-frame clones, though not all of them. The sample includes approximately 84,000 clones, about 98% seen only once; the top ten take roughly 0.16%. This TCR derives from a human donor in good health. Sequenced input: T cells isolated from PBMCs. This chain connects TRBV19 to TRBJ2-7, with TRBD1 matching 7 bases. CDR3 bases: TGTGCCAGTAGTATAGGACAGGGTGGCGAGCAGTACTTC. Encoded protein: CASSIGQGGEQYF.